The 23 T cell receptor beta chains below were found in one sample sequenced in a study of blood T cell repertoires in COVID-19. Here immunoSEQ multiplex PCR was the method, and the copy in TCRdb shows in-frame clones only, minus some. The table lists 70,000 to 85,000 clones, more than 75% of them singletons. Sequenced: peripheral blood. These TCRs come from a human donor in a cohort sampled during active COVID-19.

V is TRBV25-1 and J is TRBJ1-5; D uncertain. Germline V gene data show CDR1 as MGHDK and CDR2 as SYGVNS. Trimming took off 5 bases at V and 5 bases at J, with 13 bases between the two ends. The CDR3 contains 14 residues. The CDR3 protein is CASSLGRADQPQHF. CDR3 nucleotide sequence: TGTGCCAGCAGTCTTGGGAGGGCAGATCAGCCCCAGCATTTT.

J is TRBJ1-4 and V is TRBV9; 8 nucleotides match TRBD1. V trimming: 1 base; J trimming: 6 bases; junction bases outside the gene matches: 2. The CDR3 has 14 amino acids. Germline V gene data show CDR1 as SGDLS and CDR2 as YYNGEE. This CDR3 is CASSVQGADEKLFF. The CDR3 bases are TGTGCCAGCAGCGTACAGGGGGCGGATGAAAAACTGTTTTTT.

This chain joins TRBV4-3 and TRBJ2-4, with TRBD1 matching 7 bases. The germline V gene encodes CDR1 LGHNA and CDR2 YSLEER. V lost 5 bases to trimming and J lost 3 bases; unmatched junction nucleotides: 7. The CDR3 is made up of 15 amino acids. CDR3 in DNA: TGCGCCAGCAGCACAGGGGTAGTTGGCAAAAACATTCAGTACTTC. Amino acids: CASSTGVVGKNIQYF.

The rearrangement uses TRBV4-2 and TRBJ2-1, with 9 bases lining up with TRBD1. Trimming took 0 bases from V and 4 from J; bases not matched to a gene: 1. Germline CDR1 LGHNA, CDR2 YNFKEQ. This CDR3 is built from 15 residues. The CDR3 bases are TGTGCCAGCAGCCAAGAACAGGGGGCTTACAATGAGCAGTTCTTC. It is translated as CASSQEQGAYNEQFF.

This rearrangement joins TRBV6-5 to TRBJ2-5, with D hard to call. There are 11 residues in the CDR3. V lost 2 bases to trimming and J lost 5 bases, with 3 bases between them. Germline V CDR1 and CDR2: MNHEY, SVGAGI. CDR3 residues: CASSYRETQYF. The CDR3 coding sequence is TGTGCCAGCAGTTACCGGGAGACCCAGTACTTC.

The rearrangement links TRBV29-1 to TRBJ1-2; TRBD1 matches 8 bases. Per the germline V gene, CDR1 is SQVTM and CDR2 is ANQGSEA. CDR3 length: 14 residues. Germline trimming cut 6 bases from V and 3 bases from J; bases unmatched to any gene: 9. The CDR3 spells CSVDPQGDDYGYTF. CDR3 bases: TGCAGCGTCGATCCACAGGGGGACGACTATGGCTACACCTTC.

The genes are TRBV6-6 and TRBJ2-7; 12 positions match TRBD2. V lost 5 bases and J lost 0; bases outside the gene matches: 17. The V gene's germline CDR1 is MNHNY and CDR2 SVGAGI (reference sequence). The CDR3 has 20 residues. CDR3 DNA: TGTGCCAGCAGTCTTAGCCCGGGACTAGCGGGTATCCTGACCTCCTACGAGCAGTACTTC. This codes for CASSLSPGLAGILTSYEQYF.

The V and J genes are TRBV29-1 and TRBJ2-3; TRBD1 matches at 12 bases. The CDR3 totals 16 residues. CDR1 and CDR2 from the germline V gene are SQVTM and ANQGSEA. The ends lost 3 bases at V and 5 bases at J; junction bases unmatched: 9. The CDR3 loop is CSVDTWGQGAKDTQYF. CDR3 DNA sequence: TGCAGCGTTGATACATGGGGACAGGGGGCAAAAGATACGCAGTATTTT.

The rearrangement uses TRBV15 and TRBJ2-5, with 8 bases that match TRBD2. CDR1 LNHNV and CDR2 YYDKDF come from the germline V gene (reference sequence). The CDR3 is made up of 15 amino acids. The V segment lost 1 base and the J segment 5 bases; nucleotides outside the gene matches: 6. The DNA for the CDR3 is TGTGCCACCAGCAGAGTCGGGAGGGCCGGTGAGACCCAGTACTTC. This sequence encodes CATSRVGRAGETQYF.

The chain is built from TRBV6-5 and TRBJ2-1; TRBD2 agrees at 9 bases. Germline CDR1 is MNHEY and CDR2 is SVGAGI. Germline trimming cut 4 bases from V and 4 bases from J; bases unmatched to any gene: 8. The CDR3 runs to 16 residues. CDR3 sequence reads: CASSSLGTSRYNEQFF. In DNA, the CDR3 is TGTGCCAGCAGTTCCCTTGGGACTAGCCGTTACAATGAGCAGTTCTTC.

This clone was seen a handful of times. The chain employs TRBV29-1 and TRBJ2-7, with D tentatively TRBD2 (5 bases). Germline V gene data show CDR1 as SQVTM and CDR2 as ANQGSEA. This CDR3 is built from 16 residues. V was cut by 5 bases and J by 0 bases, with 20 bases left in between. The CDR3 here is CSVLDIGGRNSYEQYF. The CDR3 DNA is TGCAGCGTTTTGGATATCGGCGGGCGAAACTCCTACGAGCAGTACTTC.

The chain carries TRBV9 and TRBJ2-1; 12 bases line up with TRBD2. Germline-derived CDR1 and CDR2 are SGDLS and YYNGEE. The V segment lost 4 bases and the J segment 2 bases; nucleotides outside the gene matches: 4. CDR3 length equals 16 residues. In nucleotides, the CDR3 is TGTGCCAGCAGCACTCTAGCGGGAGGGCCCTACAATGAGCAGTTCTTC. It is translated as CASSTLAGGPYNEQFF.

This clone was detected only a few times. The rearrangement links TRBV5-4 to TRBJ1-2; TRBD1 is a possible D gene (5 bases). The germline gives CDR1 SGHNT, CDR2 YYREEE (reference sequence). The CDR3 runs 14 residues. V was cut by 4 bases and J by 3 bases, with 13 bases left in between. As DNA, the CDR3 is TGTGCCAGCAGCCCAGGGCCCTCTGACTATGGCTACACCTTC. Protein product: CASSPGPSDYGYTF.

This clone came up once. V usage is TRBV6-6 and J usage is TRBJ2-7, with D possibly TRBD1 on 6 matching bases. Between the trimmed V and J ends, which lost 0 bases and 2 bases, there was a span of 14 bases. The CDR3 totals 16 residues. Germline assignment: CDR1 MNHNY and CDR2 SVGAGI (reference sequence). For the CDR3, the DNA is TGTGCCAGCAGTTACTCACAGGGAAGGGCTACCTACGAGCAGTACTTC. Translating it yields CASSYSQGRATYEQYF.

The V gene is TRBV7-6, the J gene TRBJ2-7, with D tentatively TRBD2 (6 bases). Germline CDR1 and CDR2: SGHVS and FNYEAQ. The CDR3 has 15 amino acids. V was shortened by 5 bases and J by 6 bases, with 20 bases between the two germline ends. The CDR3 reads CASSARDFQGFEQYF. The CDR3 coding sequence is TGTGCCAGCAGCGCCCGGGACTTTCAGGGCTTCGAGCAGTACTTC.

The rearrangement joins TRBV15 to TRBJ1-3; D unclear. This CDR3 has 16 amino acids. From germline, CDR1 is LNHNV and CDR2 YYDKDF (reference sequence). Trimming shortened V by 0 bases and J by 0 bases, and 9 bases separated the two germline ends. The CDR3 is CATSRDSGNSGNTIYF. The CDR3 DNA is TGTGCCACCAGCAGAGATTCGGGAAACTCTGGAAACACCATATATTTT.

The chain has TRBV9 and TRBJ2-1; 10 bases fit TRBD2. The germline V gene has CDR1 SGDLS and CDR2 YYNGEE. CDR3 length: 15 amino acids. V was pared by 2 bases and J by 5 bases, with 4 bases of the junction left unmatched. CDR3 DNA sequence: TGTGCCAGCAGCGTCGGACTAGCGGAAAACAATGAGCAGTTCTTC. Translated: CASSVGLAENNEQFF.

The chain has TRBV7-3 and TRBJ2-3; 13 bases are a match to TRBD2. From germline, CDR1 is SGHTA and CDR2 FQGTGA. The CDR3 is 15 residues long. The trim removed 1 base at V and 5 bases at J, leaving 0 bases unmatched. CDR3 nucleotides: TGTGCCAGCAGCTTAAGGACTAGCGGGGGAGATACGCAGTATTTT. Protein sequence: CASSLRTSGGDTQYF.

The chain couples TRBV5-4 to TRBJ2-7; D is possibly TRBD2 (6 bases). Deletions cut 4 bases from V and 2 bases from J, with 19 bases between. The CDR3 length is 16 residues. Germline V lookup: CDR1 SGHNT, CDR2 YYREEE (reference sequence). Here the CDR3 DNA reads TGTGCCAGCAGCCCGAGCACTAGCTCTCTGACCTACGAGCAGTACTTC. Its protein is CASSPSTSSLTYEQYF.

The chain uses TRBV2 and TRBJ2-1, with D unresolved. This CDR3 spans 15 amino acids. The germline CDR1 and CDR2 sequences are SNHLY and FYNNEI. Trimming left V 7 bases short and J 4 bases short, with 17 bases between. Here the CDR3 reads CASTENPRVYNEQFF. Written as DNA, the CDR3 is TGTGCCAGCACCGAAAACCCCCGCGTTTACAATGAGCAGTTCTTC.

The chain combines TRBV6-6 with TRBJ2-2; the match to TRBD2 covers 9 bases. The trim removed 11 bases at V and 7 bases at J, leaving 8 bases unmatched. Germline-derived CDR1 and CDR2 are MNHNY and SVGAGI (reference sequence). CDR3 length: 13 residues. The CDR3 bases are TGTGCCGCGGGCGGGAGGGTTGACGGGGAGCTGTTTTTT. Its translation: CAAGGRVDGELFF.

J is TRBJ2-2 and V is TRBV6-2 or TRBV6-3; 8 bases are a match to TRBD2. Germline V CDR1 and CDR2: MNHEY, SVGEGT. V gave up 4 bases and J gave up 6 bases; unmatched junction bases: 7. This CDR3 has 15 residues. In DNA form, the CDR3 reads TGTGCCAGCAGTTCCGCAGCGGGAGCGGCCGGGGAGCTGTTTTTT. This codes for CASSSAAGAAGELFF.

The chain joins TRBV4-2 to TRBJ1-5, with 7 bases fitting TRBD1. The CDR3 loop spans 13 amino acids. Trimming removed 0 bases from V and 11 bases from J; junction bases left unmatched: 4. The germline gives CDR1 LGHNA, CDR2 YNFKEQ. The CDR3 nucleotides are TGTGCCAGCAGCCAAGACAGGGGGGAGACCCAGCATTTT. It is translated as CASSQDRGETQHF.